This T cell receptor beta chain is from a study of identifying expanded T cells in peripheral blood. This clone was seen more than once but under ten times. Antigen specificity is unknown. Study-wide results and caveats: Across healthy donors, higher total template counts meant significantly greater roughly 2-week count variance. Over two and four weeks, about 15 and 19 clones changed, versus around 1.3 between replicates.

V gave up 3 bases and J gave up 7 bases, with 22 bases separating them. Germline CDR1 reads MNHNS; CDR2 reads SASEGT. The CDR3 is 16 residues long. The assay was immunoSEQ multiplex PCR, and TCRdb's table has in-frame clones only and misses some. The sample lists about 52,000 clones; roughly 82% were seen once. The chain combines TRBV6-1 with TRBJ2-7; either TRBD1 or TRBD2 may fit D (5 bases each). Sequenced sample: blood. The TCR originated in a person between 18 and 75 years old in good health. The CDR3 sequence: CASSDPSGTGRGEQYF. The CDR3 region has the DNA TGTGCCAGCAGTGACCCATCTGGCACAGGTCGGGGTGAGCAGTACTTC.